This T cell receptor (beta chain) comes out of a study of cytomegalovirus exposure and HLA in healthy donors (TCRdb year 2017). Regarding the research as a whole: According to an earlier analysis of 587 of the donors, 150 million to 200 million T cells yielded over 100 million unique TCR beta sequences and approximately 300 Gb of sequence data. To predict cytomegalovirus infection status, the study brought together high-throughput TCR immunosequencing, statistical association of individual TCRs with disease status, and machine learning. Genome-wide SNP genotypes for about 55% of the roughly 670 donors were used in a later genetic analysis, which treated that subset as a discovery cohort. An earlier analysis of 500 to 650 of the donors applied high-throughput TCR beta sequencing to assess whether each TCR beta V gene segment acted as functional or pseudogenic. HLA typing included class I and class II loci at four-digit resolution. On average, around 240,000 unique TCR beta nucleotide sequences were sequenced per donor among 350 to 400 genotyped donors of the cohort, with 15% to 20% of those sequences being non-productive. Donor age, sex, ethnicity and CMV serostatus were collected together with the repertoire data. An early release that covered roughly 600 HLA-typed donors contained approximately 300 gigabases of sequencing data and roughly 84 million unique TCR sequences. Besides the first cohort of around 700 subjects, a separate validation cohort made up of 120 different subjects was used. All discovery cohort repertoires had been generated using a single sequencing platform. Several DR-DQ haplotypes were treated as single units for association and clustering because of strong linkage in the cohort. Of the 300 to 500 genotyped donors, approximately 81% were placed in the genetic ancestry cluster associated with self-reported Caucasian donors. A later analysis re-examined previously published TCR beta repertoires from more than 550 donors and added high-resolution HLA genotyping to investigate patterns of TCR occurrence. Rather than using new phenotypic data, the later analysis identified candidate immune exposures from TCR beta sequences and from how often those sequences occurred across donors. The T cell repertoires of several hundred subjects were profiled by immunosequencing and related to cytomegalovirus serostatus. The study aimed to test whether cataloging public T cell receptors could reveal signatures of past pathogen exposure. The number of typed donors differed by locus: roughly 620-640 for A, B, C, DRB1 and DQB1; 500 to 550 for DQA1; 606 for DPA1; and roughly 450 for DPB1. The research as a whole found: A later analysis found that TCR association rates varied across HLA loci, with DRB1 alleles showing the most associated TCRs and HLA-C alleles the fewest. Because HLA typing was unavailable for some donors at each locus, only the typed subset was used in association tests. When HLA alleles, especially DR and DQ, strongly co-occurred, attributing TCR associations to individual alleles was difficult. A cluster of highly shared sequence variants was judged likely to represent a technical artifact of the sequencing pipeline. An earlier analysis of some 590 of the donors showed that most TCR beta V segments appeared in productive rearrangements either about 87% or about 30% of the time, which broadly matched IMGT annotations. A later analysis associated 16,951 TCR beta sequences with specific HLA alleles at a false discovery rate of 0.05. An association between a missense DCLRE1C variant and V-gene and J-gene trimming of TCR beta chains was found in a later genetic analysis and replicated in an independent cohort. A further reported finding was that TCR beta sequences accurately predicted the HLA-A and HLA-B alleles for most subjects in the first cohort. In a later genetic analysis, fewer N-insertions in productive TCRs were reported among donors in an Asian-associated ancestry cluster than the approximately 670-donor mean. Immune exposure information for the cohort was limited to CMV serostatus. According to a later analysis, most CMV-associated TCR beta chains appeared to be HLA-restricted, and the HLA associations seemed to be driven largely by CMV exposure. Cytomegalovirus status was reported to be diagnosed by the classifier with high specificity and sensitivity in both the original and validation cohorts. According to a later analysis, parvovirus B19, influenza, CMV and Epstein-Barr virus appeared linked to several top co-occurrence clusters. The study listed 164 TCR beta chains as associated with cytomegalovirus. Roughly uniform sequencing depth across donors was assumed in presence/absence analyses, although this assumption may not hold. The authors suggested that the approach could potentially be generalized to other disease states and immunological phenotypes. A few of the identified cytomegalovirus-associated TCR beta chains were confirmed in vitro to be specific for cytomegalovirus antigens. Only TCR beta chains were sequenced in this cohort, and the absence of alpha or paired-chain data limited detectable features. Correlated functional status among segregating V segments might be attributable to linkage disequilibrium, but an unknown experimental factor could not be ruled out. In a later analysis, HLA-associated TCR beta chains were found to be more clonally expanded and to have lower generation probabilities than equally common non-associated chains. Some IMGT-functional V segments, including TRBV6-2 and TRBV6-3, could not be told apart with the 87-base-pair reads, so those segments were excluded. The earlier analysis of about 600 of the donors excluded 15 to 20 rarely observed V segments, including chromosome 9 orphons, because counts were too low. Across donors, most TCR sequences were observed very rarely, whereas some public TCRs were present in many individuals.

Libraries were made using the immunoSEQ multiplex PCR assay. For the multiplex PCR, a mixture combining 60 forward primers for TCR Vbeta segments and 13 reverse primers for TCR Jbeta segments was used. The CDR3 region of rearranged TCR beta genes was amplified from genomic DNA with a multiplex PCR assay. The amplified TCR beta libraries were sequenced on the Illumina HiSeq System as 87-base-pair reads. Concerning the study's data processing: A later analysis counted approximately 74 million unique TCR beta chains across the 666 repertoires, and about 10 million of these chains were shared by at least two donors. Raw reads were error-corrected and collapsed into unique sequences by a nearest-neighbor algorithm in which closely related sequences were merged to remove PCR and sequencing errors. Alignment of CDR3 sequences to IMGT reference sequences was used to assign V, D and J gene segments. Each retained sequence needed at least a six-nucleotide match to both a V gene segment and a J gene segment. Rearrangements were called productive when the CDR3 lacked stop codons and stayed in frame with V and J; all others were non-productive. Following IMGT convention, CDR3 was defined as the stretch from the second conserved V-encoded cysteine to the conserved J-encoded phenylalanine. The earlier analysis of fewer than 750 of the donors excluded sequences that lacked an unambiguous match to a single V gene segment. In an earlier analysis of around 600 of the donors, V segments were called functional above 56.7% productive rearrangements and were called segregating when the between-donor standard deviation exceeded 5%. To diagnose cytomegalovirus status from the catalog of TCR beta chain sequences, a statistical classification framework was built. In a later analysis, V and J genes were assigned by comparing TCR nucleotide sequences against IMGT/GENE-DB human TR gene sequences. Using the TCRdist pipeline, a later analysis assigned CDR3 sequences along with most-parsimonious VDJ recombination scenarios. A later analysis defined each TCR beta chain by its CDR3 amino acid sequence plus V-gene family, and excluded reads lacking a unique V-gene family. To address suspected cross-contamination and a sequencing artifact, a later analysis removed roughly 580 highly shared, low-generation-probability nucleotide sequences. In a later analysis, a clonal expansion index was calculated for each public chain from normalized within-repertoire ranks of inferred template counts. In a later analysis, generation probabilities were computed using a VDJ recombination model fitted to out-of-frame rearrangements, and the results were checked against IGoR. Hypergeometric tests were used in a later analysis to score TCR-TCR, TCR-HLA and TCR-CMV co-occurrence, with a repertoire-size bias correction applied to the TCR pairs. To estimate false discovery rates, a later analysis permuted the HLA or CMV assignments 20 times. A later analysis grouped co-occurring TCRs with DBSCAN, adding TCRdist sequence similarity when clustering within HLA-allele-positive subsets. Repertoires with fewer than 30,000 or more than 120,000 public chains were left out of co-occurrence clustering, as were a handful of repertoires with anomalous nucleotide sharing. Entries here come from immuneACCESS through TCRdb and include only in-frame sequences with V and J called. Some clones fail to appear in such tables; in the studies checked, an unresolved V gene covers under half of the shortfall, and the cause of the remainder is unknown. V and J calls plus clone size are reproduced from that table; the DNA served to infer D and trimming. The table for this sample lists around 130,000 clones; around 84% of them were counted only once. The ten largest clonotypes hold approximately 2.5% of the sample.

Note on this clone: Its recognized antigen is unknown. No qualities accompany the bases; no much larger clone lies one base away.

From the germline V gene, CDR1 is SGHTA and CDR2 is FQGNSA. V and J are truncated by 5 bases and 4 bases respectively, leaving an intervening sequence of 17 bases. The CDR3 runs 15 amino acids, cysteine and phenylalanine included. Only CDR3 DNA is held: 45 bases, read in frame from base 1. The cohort consisted of some 730 healthy bone marrow donors. Cohort members were all nominally healthy when sampled, although unrecorded immune exposures were likely present. The donor was CMV seronegative and belonged to the group of over 350 seronegative cohort members. A peripheral blood sample was provided by each donor, and peripheral blood mononuclear cells were used for TCR beta sequencing. Genomic DNA was extracted from the blood cell samples with the Qiagen DNeasy Blood Extraction Kit.

The source of this sequence is a man aged 45-65 years in good health and CMV-seronegative. The rearrangement joined TRBV7-2 to TRBJ1-2; the D gene assignment is ambiguous. The sample comprised PBMCs. CDR3 sequence: CASSLSAGYSYGYTF. The nucleotides are TGTGCCAGCAGCCTTTCGGCAGGATACAGCTATGGCTACACCTTC.